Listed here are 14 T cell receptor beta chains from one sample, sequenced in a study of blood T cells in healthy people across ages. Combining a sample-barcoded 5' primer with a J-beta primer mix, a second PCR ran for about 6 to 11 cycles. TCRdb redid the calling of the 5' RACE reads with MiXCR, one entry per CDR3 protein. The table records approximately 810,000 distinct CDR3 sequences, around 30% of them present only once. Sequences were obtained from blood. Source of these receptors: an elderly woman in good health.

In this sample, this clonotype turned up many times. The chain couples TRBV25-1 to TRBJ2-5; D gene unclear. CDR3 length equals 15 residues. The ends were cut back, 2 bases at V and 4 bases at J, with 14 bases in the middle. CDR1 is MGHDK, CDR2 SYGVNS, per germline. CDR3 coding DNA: TGTGCCAGCAGTGAACCCGGGCGGATGGGAGAGACCCAGTACTTC. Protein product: CASSEPGRMGETQYF.

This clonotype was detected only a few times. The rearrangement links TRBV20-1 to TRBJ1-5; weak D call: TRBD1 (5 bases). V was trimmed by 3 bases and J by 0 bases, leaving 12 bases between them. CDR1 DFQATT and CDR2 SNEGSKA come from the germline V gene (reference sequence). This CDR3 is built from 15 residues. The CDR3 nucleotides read TGCAGTGCTAGGTCCGGGGGATATAGCAATCAGCCCCAGCATTTT. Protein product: CSARSGGYSNQPQHF.

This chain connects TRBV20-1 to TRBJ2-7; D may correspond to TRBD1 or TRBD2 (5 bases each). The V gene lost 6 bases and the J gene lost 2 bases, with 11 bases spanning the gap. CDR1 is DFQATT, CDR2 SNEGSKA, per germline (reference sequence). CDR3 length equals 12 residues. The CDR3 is CSAPEGPYEQYF. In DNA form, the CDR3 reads TGCAGTGCCCCCGAGGGGCCCTACGAGCAGTACTTC.

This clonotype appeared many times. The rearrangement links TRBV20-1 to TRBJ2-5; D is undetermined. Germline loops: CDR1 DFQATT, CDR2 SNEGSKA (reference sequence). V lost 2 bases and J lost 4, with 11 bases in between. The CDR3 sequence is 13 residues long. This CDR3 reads CSARLRLGETQYF. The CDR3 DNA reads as TGCAGTGCTAGACTACGGCTAGGAGAGACCCAGTACTTC.

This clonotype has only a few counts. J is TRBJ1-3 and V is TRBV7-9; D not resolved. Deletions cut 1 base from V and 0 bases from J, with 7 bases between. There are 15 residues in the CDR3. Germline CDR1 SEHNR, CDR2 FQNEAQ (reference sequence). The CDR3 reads CASSLVPVSGNTIYF. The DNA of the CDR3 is TGTGCCAGCAGCTTAGTGCCAGTCTCTGGAAACACCATATATTTT.

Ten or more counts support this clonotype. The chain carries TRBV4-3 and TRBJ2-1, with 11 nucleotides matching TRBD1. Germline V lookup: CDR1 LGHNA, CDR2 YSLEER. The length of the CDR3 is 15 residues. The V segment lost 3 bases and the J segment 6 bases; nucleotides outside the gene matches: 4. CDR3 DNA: TGCGCCAGCAGCCAGCCGGGACAGGGGGTCAATGAGCAGTTCTTC. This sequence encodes CASSQPGQGVNEQFF.

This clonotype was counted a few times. CDR3 loop: CASSAGQATDTQYF. The CDR3 nucleotides are TGTGCCAGCTCCGCGGGGCAGGCCACAGATACGCAGTATTTT. The chain couples TRBV18 to TRBJ2-3; D is perhaps TRBD2 (6 bases). Trimming took off 6 bases at V and 2 bases at J, with 12 bases between the two ends. The CDR3 is 14 amino acids. The germline V gene has CDR1 KGHSH and CDR2 LQKENI.

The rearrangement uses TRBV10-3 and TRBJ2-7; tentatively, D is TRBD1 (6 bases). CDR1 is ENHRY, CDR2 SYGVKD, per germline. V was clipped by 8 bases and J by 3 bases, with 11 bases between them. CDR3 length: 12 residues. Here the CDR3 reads CAIGQGYYEQYF. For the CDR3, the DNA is TGTGCCATCGGCCAGGGGTACTACGAGCAGTACTTC.

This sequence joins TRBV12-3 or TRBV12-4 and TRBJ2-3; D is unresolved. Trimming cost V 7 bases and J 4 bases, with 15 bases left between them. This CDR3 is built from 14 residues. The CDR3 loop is CASKHRLSADTQYF. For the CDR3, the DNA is TGTGCCAGCAAGCACAGACTGAGCGCAGATACGCAGTATTTT.

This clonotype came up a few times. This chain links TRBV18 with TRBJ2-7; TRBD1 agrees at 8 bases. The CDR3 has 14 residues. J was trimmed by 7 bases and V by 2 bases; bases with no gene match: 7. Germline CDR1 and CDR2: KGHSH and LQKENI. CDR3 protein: CASSPGTGTNEQYF. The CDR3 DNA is TGTGCCAGCTCACCAGGGACAGGAACAAATGAGCAGTACTTC.

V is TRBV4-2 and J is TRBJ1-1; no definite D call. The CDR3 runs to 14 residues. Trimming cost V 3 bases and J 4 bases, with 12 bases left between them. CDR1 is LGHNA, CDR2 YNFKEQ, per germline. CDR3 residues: CASSQERTATEAFF. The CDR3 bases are TGTGCCAGCAGCCAGGAGAGGACGGCCACTGAAGCTTTCTTT.

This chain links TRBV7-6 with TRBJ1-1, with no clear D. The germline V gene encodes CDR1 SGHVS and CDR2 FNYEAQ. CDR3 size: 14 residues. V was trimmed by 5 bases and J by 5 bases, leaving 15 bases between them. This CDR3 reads CASSLGVSGTEAFF. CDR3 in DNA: TGTGCCAGCAGCCTCGGGGTATCCGGGACTGAAGCTTTCTTT.

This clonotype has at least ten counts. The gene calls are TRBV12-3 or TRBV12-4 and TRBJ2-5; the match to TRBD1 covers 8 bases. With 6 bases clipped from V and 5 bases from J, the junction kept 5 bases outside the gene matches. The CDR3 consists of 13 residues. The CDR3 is CASRWTGRETQYF. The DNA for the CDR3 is TGTGCCAGCAGATGGACAGGGCGGGAGACCCAGTACTTC.

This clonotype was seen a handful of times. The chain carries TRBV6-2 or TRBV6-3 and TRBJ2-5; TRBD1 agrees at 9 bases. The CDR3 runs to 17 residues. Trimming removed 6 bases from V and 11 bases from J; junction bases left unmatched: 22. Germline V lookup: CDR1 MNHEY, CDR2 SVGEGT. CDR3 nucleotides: TGTGCCAGCAGCCCAACCCCCGCCGACAGGGGGTACAATGAGCAGTACTTC. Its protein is CASSPTPADRGYNEQYF.